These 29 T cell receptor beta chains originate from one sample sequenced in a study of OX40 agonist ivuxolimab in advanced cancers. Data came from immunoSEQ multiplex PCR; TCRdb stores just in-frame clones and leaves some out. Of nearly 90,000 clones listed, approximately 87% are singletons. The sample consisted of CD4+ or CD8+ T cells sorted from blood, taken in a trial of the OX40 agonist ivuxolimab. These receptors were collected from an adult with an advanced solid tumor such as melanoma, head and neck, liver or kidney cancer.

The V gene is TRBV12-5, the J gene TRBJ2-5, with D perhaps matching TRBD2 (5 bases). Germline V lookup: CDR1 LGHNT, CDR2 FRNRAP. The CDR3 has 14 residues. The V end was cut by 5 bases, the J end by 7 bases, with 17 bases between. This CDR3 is CASGPPVGVGTQYF. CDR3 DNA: TGTGCTAGTGGTCCTCCCGTCGGGGTCGGGACCCAGTACTTC.

The CDR3 sequence: CASSLLKSSYNEQFF. The CDR3 nucleotides are TGTGCCAGCAGCTTACTTAAGAGCTCCTACAATGAGCAGTTCTTC. The chain links TRBV11-2 to TRBJ2-1; D gene uncertain. V dropped 2 bases and J dropped 0 bases, with 8 bases sitting between them. The CDR3 contains 15 residues. The germline V gene encodes CDR1 SGHAT and CDR2 FQNNGV.

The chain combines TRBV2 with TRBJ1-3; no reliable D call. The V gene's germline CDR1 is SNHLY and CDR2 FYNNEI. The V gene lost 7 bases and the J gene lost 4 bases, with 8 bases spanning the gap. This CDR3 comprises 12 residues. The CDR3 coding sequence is TGTGCCAGCACGCAGACCGGAAACACCATATATTTT. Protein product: CASTQTGNTIYF.

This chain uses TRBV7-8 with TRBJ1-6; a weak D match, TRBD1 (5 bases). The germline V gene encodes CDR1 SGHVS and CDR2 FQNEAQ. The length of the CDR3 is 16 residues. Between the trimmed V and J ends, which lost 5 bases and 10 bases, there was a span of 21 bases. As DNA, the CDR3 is TGTGCCAGCAGCCCTCACTCGGGGGGGGGAAACTCACCCCTCCACTTT. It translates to CASSPHSGGGNSPLHF.

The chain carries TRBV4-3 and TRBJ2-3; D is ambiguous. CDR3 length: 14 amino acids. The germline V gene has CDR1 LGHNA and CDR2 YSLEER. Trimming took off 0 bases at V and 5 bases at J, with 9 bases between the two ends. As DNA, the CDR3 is TGCGCCAGCAGCCAAGATGTCGGGTTAGATACGCAGTATTTT. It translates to CASSQDVGLDTQYF.

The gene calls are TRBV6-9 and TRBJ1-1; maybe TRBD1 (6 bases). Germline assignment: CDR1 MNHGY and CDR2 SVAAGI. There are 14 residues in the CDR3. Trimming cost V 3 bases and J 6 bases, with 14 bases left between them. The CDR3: CASSYGQHRAEAFF. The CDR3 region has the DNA TGTGCCAGCAGTTACGGACAGCATAGAGCTGAAGCTTTCTTT.

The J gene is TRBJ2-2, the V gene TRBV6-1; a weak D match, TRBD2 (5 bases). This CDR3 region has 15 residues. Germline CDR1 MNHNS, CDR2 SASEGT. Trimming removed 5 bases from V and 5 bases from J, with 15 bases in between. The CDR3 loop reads CASSSREGKTGELFF. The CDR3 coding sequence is TGTGCCAGCAGTAGCCGAGAGGGAAAGACCGGGGAGCTGTTTTTT.

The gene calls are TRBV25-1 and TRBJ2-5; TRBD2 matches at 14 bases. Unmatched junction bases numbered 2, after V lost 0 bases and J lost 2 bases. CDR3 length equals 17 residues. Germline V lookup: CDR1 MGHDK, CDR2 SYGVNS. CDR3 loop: CASSEYRTSGGQETQYF. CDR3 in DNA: TGTGCCAGCAGTGAATACCGGACTAGCGGGGGGCAAGAGACCCAGTACTTC.

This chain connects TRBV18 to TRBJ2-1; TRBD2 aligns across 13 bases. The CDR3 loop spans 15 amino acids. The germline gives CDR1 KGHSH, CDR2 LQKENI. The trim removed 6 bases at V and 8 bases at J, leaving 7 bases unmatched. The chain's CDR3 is CASSPGTSGMDEQFF. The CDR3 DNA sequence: TGTGCCAGCTCGCCCGGGACTAGCGGGATGGATGAGCAGTTCTTC. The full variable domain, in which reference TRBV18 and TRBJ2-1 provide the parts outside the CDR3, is NAGVMQNPRHLVRRRGQEARLRCSPMKGHSHVYWYRQLPEEGLKFMVYLQKENIIDESGMPKERFSAEFPKEGPSILRIQQVVRGDSAAYFCASSPGTSGMDEQFFGPGTRLTVL.

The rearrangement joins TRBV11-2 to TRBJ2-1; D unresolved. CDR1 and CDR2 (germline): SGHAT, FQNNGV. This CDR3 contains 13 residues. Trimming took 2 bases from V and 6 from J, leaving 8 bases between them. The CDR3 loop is CASSLSWSNEQFF. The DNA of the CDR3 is TGTGCCAGCAGCTTAAGTTGGTCCAATGAGCAGTTCTTC. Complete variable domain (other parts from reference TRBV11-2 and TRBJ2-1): EAGVAQSPRYKIIEKRQSVAFWCNPISGHATLYWYQQILGQGPKLLIQFQNNGVVDDSQLPKDRFSAERLKGVDSTLKIQPAKLEDSAVYLCASSLSWSNEQFFGPGTRLTVL.

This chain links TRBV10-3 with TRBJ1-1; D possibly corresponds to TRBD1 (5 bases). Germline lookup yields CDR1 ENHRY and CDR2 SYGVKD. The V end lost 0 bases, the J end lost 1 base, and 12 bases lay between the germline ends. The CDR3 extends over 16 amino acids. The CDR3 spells CAISESMGGGNTEAFF. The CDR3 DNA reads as TGTGCCATCAGTGAGTCGATGGGCGGGGGGAACACTGAAGCTTTCTTT.

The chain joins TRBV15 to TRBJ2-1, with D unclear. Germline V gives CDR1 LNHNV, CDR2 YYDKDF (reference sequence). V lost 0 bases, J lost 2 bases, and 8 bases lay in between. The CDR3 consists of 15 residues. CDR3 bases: TGTGCCACCAGCAGAGACAGGAGACCCTACAATGAGCAGTTCTTC. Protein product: CATSRDRRPYNEQFF.

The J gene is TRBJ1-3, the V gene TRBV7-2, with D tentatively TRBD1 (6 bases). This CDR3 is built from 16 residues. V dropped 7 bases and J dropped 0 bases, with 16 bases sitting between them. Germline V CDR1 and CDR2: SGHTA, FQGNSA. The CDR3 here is CASTRVGGYSGNTIYF. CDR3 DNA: TGTGCCAGCACCCGCGTGGGGGGCTACTCTGGAAACACCATATATTTT.

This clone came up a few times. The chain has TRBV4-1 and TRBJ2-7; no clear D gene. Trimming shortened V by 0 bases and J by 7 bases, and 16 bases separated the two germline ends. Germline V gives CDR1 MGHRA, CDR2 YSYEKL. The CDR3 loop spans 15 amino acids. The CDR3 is CASSQDVGGIVEQYF. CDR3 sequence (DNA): TGCGCCAGCAGCCAAGATGTAGGCGGCATAGTGGAGCAGTACTTC.

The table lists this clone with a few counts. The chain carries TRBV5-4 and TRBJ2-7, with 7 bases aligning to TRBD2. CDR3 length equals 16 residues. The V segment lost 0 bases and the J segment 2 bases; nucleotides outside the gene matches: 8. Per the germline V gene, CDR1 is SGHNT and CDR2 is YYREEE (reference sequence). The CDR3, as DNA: TGTGCCAGCAGCTTGGGGGGGGAGCGGGGCGCCTACGAGCAGTACTTC. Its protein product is CASSLGGERGAYEQYF.

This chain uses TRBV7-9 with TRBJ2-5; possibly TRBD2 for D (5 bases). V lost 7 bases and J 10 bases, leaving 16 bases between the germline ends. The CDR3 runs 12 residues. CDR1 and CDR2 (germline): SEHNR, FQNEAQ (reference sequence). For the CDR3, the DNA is TGTGCCAGCACCACTTCCTCCGGGATCCAGTACTTC. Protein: CASTTSSGIQYF.

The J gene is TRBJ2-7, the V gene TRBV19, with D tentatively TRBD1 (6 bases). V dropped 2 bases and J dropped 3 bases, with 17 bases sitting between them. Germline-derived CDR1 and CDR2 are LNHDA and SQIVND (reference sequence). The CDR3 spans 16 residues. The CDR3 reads CASSITSGQGNYEQYF. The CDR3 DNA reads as TGTGCCAGTAGTATAACAAGTGGGCAGGGGAACTACGAGCAGTACTTC.

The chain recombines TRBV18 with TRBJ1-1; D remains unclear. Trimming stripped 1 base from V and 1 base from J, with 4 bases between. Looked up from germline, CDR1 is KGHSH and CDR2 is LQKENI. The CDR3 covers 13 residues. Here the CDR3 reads CASSPQPNTEAFF. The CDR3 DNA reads TGTGCCAGCTCACCACAGCCGAACACTGAAGCTTTCTTT.

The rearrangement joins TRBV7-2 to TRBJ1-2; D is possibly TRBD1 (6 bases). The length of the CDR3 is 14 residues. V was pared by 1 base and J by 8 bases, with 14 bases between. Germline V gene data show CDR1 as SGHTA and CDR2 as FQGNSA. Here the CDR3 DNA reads TGTGCCAGCAGCTTAGATGGGGGCCTGCGAGGCTACACCTTC. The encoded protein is CASSLDGGLRGYTF.

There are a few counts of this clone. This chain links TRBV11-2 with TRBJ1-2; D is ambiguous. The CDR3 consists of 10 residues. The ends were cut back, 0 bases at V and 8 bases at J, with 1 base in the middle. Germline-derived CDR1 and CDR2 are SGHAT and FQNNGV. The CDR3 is CASSLEGYTF. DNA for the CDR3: TGTGCCAGCAGCTTAGAAGGCTACACCTTC. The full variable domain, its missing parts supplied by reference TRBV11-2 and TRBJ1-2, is EAGVAQSPRYKIIEKRQSVAFWCNPISGHATLYWYQQILGQGPKLLIQFQNNGVVDDSQLPKDRFSAERLKGVDSTLKIQPAKLEDSAVYLCASSLEGYTFGSGTRLTVV.

Here the CDR3 reads CASSDRGQTDTQYF. The CDR3, as DNA: TGTGCCAGTAGCGACAGGGGGCAAACAGATACGCAGTATTTT. The chain has TRBV19 and TRBJ2-3; 10 bases are shared with TRBD1. Trimming took 6 bases from V and 3 from J; bases not matched to a gene: 3. CDR3 length equals 14 residues. From germline, CDR1 is LNHDA and CDR2 SQIVND (reference sequence).

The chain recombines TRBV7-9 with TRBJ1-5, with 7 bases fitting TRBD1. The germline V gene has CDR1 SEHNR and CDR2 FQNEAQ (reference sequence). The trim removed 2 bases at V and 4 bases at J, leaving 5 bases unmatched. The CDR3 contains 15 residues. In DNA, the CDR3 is TGTGCCAGCAGCTTACGAGGGGGACAGAATCAGCCCCAGCATTTT. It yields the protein CASSLRGGQNQPQHF. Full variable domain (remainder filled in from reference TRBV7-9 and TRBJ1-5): DTGVSQNPRHKITKRGQNVTFRCDPISEHNRLYWYRQTLGQGPEFLTYFQNEAQLEKSRLLSDRFSAERPKGSFSTLEIQRTEQGDSAMYLCASSLRGGQNQPQHFGDGTRLSIL.

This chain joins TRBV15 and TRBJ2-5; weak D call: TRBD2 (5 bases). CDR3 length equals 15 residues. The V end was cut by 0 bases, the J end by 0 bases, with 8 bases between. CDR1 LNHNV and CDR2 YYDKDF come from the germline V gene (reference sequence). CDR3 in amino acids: CATSRDSGYQETQYF. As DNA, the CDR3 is TGTGCCACCAGCAGAGATTCGGGGTACCAAGAGACCCAGTACTTC.

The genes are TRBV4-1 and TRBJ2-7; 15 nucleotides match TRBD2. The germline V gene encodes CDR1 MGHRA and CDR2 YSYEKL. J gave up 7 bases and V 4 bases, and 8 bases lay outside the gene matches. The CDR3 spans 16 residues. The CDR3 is CASSLGLAGGLQEQYF. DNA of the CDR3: TGCGCCAGCAGCCTGGGACTAGCGGGAGGATTGCAAGAGCAGTACTTC.

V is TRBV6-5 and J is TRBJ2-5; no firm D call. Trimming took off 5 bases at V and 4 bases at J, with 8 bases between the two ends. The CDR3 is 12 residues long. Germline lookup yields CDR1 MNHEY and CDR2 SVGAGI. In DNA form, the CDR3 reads TGTGCCAGCAGTACCGGCGGAGAGACCCAGTACTTC. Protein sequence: CASSTGGETQYF.

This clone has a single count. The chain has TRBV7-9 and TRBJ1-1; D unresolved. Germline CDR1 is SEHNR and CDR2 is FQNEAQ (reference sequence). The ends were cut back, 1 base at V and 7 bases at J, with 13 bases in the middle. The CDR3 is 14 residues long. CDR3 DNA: TGTGCCAGCAGCTTAGGGGCAAACGCTATTGAAGCTTTCTTT. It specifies CASSLGANAIEAFF.

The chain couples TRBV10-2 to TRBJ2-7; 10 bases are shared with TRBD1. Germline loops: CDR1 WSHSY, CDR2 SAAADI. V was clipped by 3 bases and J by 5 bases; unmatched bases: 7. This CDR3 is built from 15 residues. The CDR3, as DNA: TGCGCCAGCAGTGACTCCGGGACAGGGGCACACGAGCAGTACTTC. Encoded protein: CASSDSGTGAHEQYF.

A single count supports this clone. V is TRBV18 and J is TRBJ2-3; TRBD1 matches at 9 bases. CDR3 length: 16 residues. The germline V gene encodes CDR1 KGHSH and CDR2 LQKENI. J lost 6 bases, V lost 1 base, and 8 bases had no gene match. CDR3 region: CASSPRDRGFGDTQYF. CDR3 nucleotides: TGTGCCAGCTCACCACGAGACAGGGGGTTCGGGGATACGCAGTATTTT.

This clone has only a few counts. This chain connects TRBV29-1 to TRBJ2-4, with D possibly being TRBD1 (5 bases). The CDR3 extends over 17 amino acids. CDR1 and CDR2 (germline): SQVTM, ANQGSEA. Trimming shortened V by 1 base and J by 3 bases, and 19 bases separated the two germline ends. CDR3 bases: TGCAGCGTTGAAGGGGAAGGGGCCGGTTGGGACAAAAACATTCAGTACTTC. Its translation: CSVEGEGAGWDKNIQYF.